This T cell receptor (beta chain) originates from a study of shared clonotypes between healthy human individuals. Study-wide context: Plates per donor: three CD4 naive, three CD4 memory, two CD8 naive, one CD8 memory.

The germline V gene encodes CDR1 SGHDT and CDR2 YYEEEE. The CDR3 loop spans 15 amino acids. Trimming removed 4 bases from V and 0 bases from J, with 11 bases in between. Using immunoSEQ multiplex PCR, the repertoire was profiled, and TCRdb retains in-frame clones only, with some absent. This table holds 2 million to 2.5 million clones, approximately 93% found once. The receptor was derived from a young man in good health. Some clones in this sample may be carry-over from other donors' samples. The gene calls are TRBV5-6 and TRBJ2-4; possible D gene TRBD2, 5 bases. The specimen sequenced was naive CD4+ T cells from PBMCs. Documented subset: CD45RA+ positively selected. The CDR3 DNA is TGTGCCAGCAGCCCGCCTAGCTTAGCCAAAAACATTCAGTACTTC. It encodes CASSPPSLAKNIQYF.